Listed here are 10 T cell receptor beta chains from one sample, sequenced in a study of cytomegalovirus exposure and HLA in healthy donors. Amplification used 60 Vbeta primers and 13 Jbeta primers. The assay was immunoSEQ multiplex PCR, and TCRdb's table has in-frame clones only and misses some. The table lists about 220,000 clones, less than 85% of them singletons. Input material: PBMCs. These receptors all stem from a man aged 18-30 years in good health and CMV-seronegative.

The rearrangement joins TRBV7-3 to TRBJ1-1; D gene ambiguous. The CDR3 has 15 amino acids. V lost 2 bases and J 6 bases, leaving 16 bases between the germline ends. CDR1 and CDR2 from the germline V gene are SGHTA and FQGTGA. CDR3 DNA sequence: TGTGCCAGCAGCTTAGCTGGCTATGGGCCTTCTGAAGCTTTCTTT. It translates to CASSLAGYGPSEAFF.

V usage is TRBV30 and J usage is TRBJ1-1; 8 bases are shared with TRBD1. The CDR3 sequence is 14 residues long. The germline V gene has CDR1 GTSNPN and CDR2 SVGIG (reference sequence). The junction had 7 bases not matched to a gene; V was cut back by 4 bases and J by 3 bases. As DNA, the CDR3 is TGTGCCTGGACAAGGGGACAGGCCCACACTGAAGCTTTCTTT. As protein: CAWTRGQAHTEAFF.

This clone occurred a few times. V gene TRBV9 combines with J gene TRBJ1-1; possibly TRBD1 for D (5 bases). The CDR3 length is 13 residues. The ends were cut back, 2 bases at V and 4 bases at J, with 9 bases in the middle. In germline, CDR1 is SGDLS, CDR2 YYNGEE. The CDR3 coding sequence is TGTGCCAGCAGCGTCATGGGGCCCACTGAAGCTTTCTTT. Translating gives CASSVMGPTEAFF.

This chain connects TRBV20-1 to TRBJ2-3; D is unclear. Per germline, CDR1 DFQATT and CDR2 SNEGSKA (reference sequence). The germline V and J ends were trimmed by 4 bases and 4 bases, with 6 bases remaining between them. The CDR3 covers 11 residues. CDR3 sequence: CSAIIADTQYF. In nucleotides, the CDR3 is TGCAGTGCTATAATAGCAGATACGCAGTATTTT.

The V and J genes are TRBV5-4 and TRBJ2-1; TRBD2 aligns across 12 bases. Germline V gives CDR1 SGHNT, CDR2 YYREEE (reference sequence). The CDR3 totals 16 residues. The trim removed 1 base at V and 8 bases at J, leaving 7 bases unmatched. The DNA for the CDR3 is TGTGCCAGCAGCTTGTGGACTAGCGGGATAACCGATGAGCAGTTCTTC. Translated: CASSLWTSGITDEQFF.

The V gene is TRBV27, the J gene TRBJ2-1, with TRBD2 matching 8 bases. The CDR3 length is 15 residues. CDR1 and CDR2 from the germline V gene are MNHEY and SMNVEV (reference sequence). Unmatched junction bases numbered 8, after V lost 0 bases and J lost 10 bases. CDR3 residues: CASSLSVGLVDEQFF. The CDR3 bases are TGTGCCAGCAGTTTATCGGTGGGACTAGTAGACGAGCAGTTCTTC.

This clone was seen a handful of times. The J gene is TRBJ1-2, the V gene TRBV19; a weak D match, TRBD1 (6 bases). In germline, CDR1 is LNHDA, CDR2 SQIVND (reference sequence). V was cut by 3 bases and J by 0 bases, with 14 bases left in between. CDR3 length equals 16 residues. The CDR3 DNA reads TGTGCCAGTAGTATTATTAGAGGGGGAGCTAACTATGGCTACACCTTC. Residues: CASSIIRGGANYGYTF.

This sequence joins TRBV5-1 and TRBJ2-3; D not resolved. The CDR3 is 14 residues long. Trimming took 3 bases from V and 4 from J, leaving 12 bases between them. Germline loops: CDR1 SGHRS, CDR2 YFSETQ. CDR3 nucleotides: TGCGCCAGCAGCTCCTCCCCTGGAGCAGATACGCAGTATTTT. Residues: CASSSSPGADTQYF.

Only a few counts were recorded for this clone. Other nucleotide sequences from this sample produce the same CDR3. V gene TRBV19 combines with J gene TRBJ2-1, with 8 nucleotides matching TRBD2. In germline, CDR1 is LNHDA, CDR2 SQIVND (reference sequence). The V and J ends lost 5 bases and 2 bases, in that order; junction bases with no gene match: 5. The CDR3 loop spans 15 amino acids. The CDR3 sequence is CASSGLAAPYNEQFF. In DNA form, the CDR3 reads TGTGCCAGTAGTGGACTAGCCGCCCCCTACAATGAGCAGTTCTTC.

The CDR3 reads CASANREGTEAFF. The CDR3 DNA reads TGTGCCAGTGCTAACAGGGAGGGAACTGAAGCTTTCTTT. This chain uses TRBV19 with TRBJ1-1; tentatively, D is TRBD1 (6 bases). Germline V CDR1 and CDR2: LNHDA, SQIVND (reference sequence). Between the trimmed V and J ends, which lost 8 bases and 5 bases, there was a span of 15 bases. The CDR3 runs to 13 residues. Using reference TRBV19 and TRBJ1-1 for the parts outside the CDR3, the full variable domain is DGGITQSPKYLFRKEGQNVTLSCEQNLNHDAMYWYRQDPGQGLRLIYYSQIVNDFQKGDIAEGYSVSREKKESFPLTVTSAQKNPTAFYLCASANREGTEAFFGQGTRLTVV.